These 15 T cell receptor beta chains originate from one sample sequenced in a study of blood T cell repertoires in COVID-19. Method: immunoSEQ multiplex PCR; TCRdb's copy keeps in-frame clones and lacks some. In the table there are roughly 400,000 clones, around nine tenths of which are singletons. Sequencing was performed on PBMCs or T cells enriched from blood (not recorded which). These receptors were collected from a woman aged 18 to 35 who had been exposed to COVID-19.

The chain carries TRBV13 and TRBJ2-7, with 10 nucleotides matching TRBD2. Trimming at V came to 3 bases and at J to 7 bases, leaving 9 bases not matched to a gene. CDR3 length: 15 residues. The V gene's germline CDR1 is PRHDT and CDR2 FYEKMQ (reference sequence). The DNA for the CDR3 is TGTGCCAGCAGCTTTGGAGCGGGAGGGCCTGAAGAGCAGTACTTC. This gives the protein CASSFGAGGPEEQYF.

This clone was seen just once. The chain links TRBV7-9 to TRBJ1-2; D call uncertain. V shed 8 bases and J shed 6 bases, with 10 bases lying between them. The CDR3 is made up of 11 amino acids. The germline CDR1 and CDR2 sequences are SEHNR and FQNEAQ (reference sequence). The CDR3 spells CASGDGDGYTF. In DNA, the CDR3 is TGTGCCAGCGGAGACGGGGATGGCTACACCTTC.

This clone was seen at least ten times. Here the CDR3 DNA reads TGTGCCAGTACCCCGACATGGACGAACACCGGGGAGCTGTTTTTT. Translation gives CASTPTWTNTGELFF. This rearrangement joins TRBV19 to TRBJ2-2; D remains ambiguous. This CDR3 spans 15 amino acids. Looked up from germline, CDR1 is LNHDA and CDR2 is SQIVND (reference sequence). Trimming removed 7 bases from V and 0 bases from J, with 12 bases in between.

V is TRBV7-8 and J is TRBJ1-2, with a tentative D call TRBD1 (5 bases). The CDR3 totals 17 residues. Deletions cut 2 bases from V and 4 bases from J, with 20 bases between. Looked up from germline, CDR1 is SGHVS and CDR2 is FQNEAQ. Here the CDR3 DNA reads TGTGCCAGCAGCTTATTAGTCTTTGGACACCAAGTCTATGGCTACACCTTC. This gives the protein CASSLLVFGHQVYGYTF.

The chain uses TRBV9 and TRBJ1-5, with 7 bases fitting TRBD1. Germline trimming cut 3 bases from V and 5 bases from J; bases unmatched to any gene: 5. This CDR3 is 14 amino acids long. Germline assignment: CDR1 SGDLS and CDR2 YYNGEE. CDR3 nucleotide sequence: TGTGCCAGCAGCGCCCGGGACAGCTATCAGCCCCAGCATTTT. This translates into CASSARDSYQPQHF.

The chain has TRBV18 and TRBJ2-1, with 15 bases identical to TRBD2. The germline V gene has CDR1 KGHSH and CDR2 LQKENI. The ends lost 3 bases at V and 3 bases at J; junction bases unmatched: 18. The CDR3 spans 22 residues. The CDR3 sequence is CASSPGTGSGTSGRSFYNEQFF. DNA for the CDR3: TGTGCCAGCTCACCGGGAACAGGGAGCGGGACTAGCGGGAGGTCCTTCTACAATGAGCAGTTCTTC.

The CDR3 loop is CASSRTDAYYGYTF. DNA of the CDR3: TGCGCCAGCAGCCGGACAGACGCTTACTATGGCTACACCTTC. The chain is built from TRBV4-3 and TRBJ1-2, with TRBD1 as a possible D gene (6 bases). Trimming took 4 bases from V and 3 from J, leaving 12 bases between them. The germline CDR1 and CDR2 sequences are LGHNA and YSLEER. The CDR3 has 14 amino acids.

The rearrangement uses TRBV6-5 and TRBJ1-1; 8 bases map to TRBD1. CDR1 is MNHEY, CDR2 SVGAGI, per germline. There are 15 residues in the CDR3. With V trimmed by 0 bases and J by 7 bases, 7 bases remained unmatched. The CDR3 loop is CASSYSGTGGIEAFF. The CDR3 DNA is TGTGCCAGCAGTTACTCAGGGACAGGAGGGATTGAAGCTTTCTTT.

The CDR3 DNA is TGCGCCAGCAGCAAGCCCGCACAGGCCCCCTACAATGAGCAGTTCTTC. Encoded protein: CASSKPAQAPYNEQFF. The chain uses TRBV5-1 and TRBJ2-1, with D possibly TRBD1 on 5 matching bases. Germline CDR1 and CDR2: SGHRS and YFSETQ. The CDR3 is made up of 16 amino acids. The V gene lost 4 bases and the J gene lost 2 bases, with 16 bases spanning the gap.

CDR3 nucleotides: TGTGCCAGCAGGGAAGTGGGGGGACCAGATACGCAGTATTTT. Its protein product is CASREVGGPDTQYF. The chain is built from TRBV25-1 and TRBJ2-3, with a tentative D call TRBD2 (6 bases). V lost 6 bases, J lost 4 bases, and 14 bases lay in between. Germline CDR1 is MGHDK and CDR2 is SYGVNS. The CDR3 consists of 14 residues.

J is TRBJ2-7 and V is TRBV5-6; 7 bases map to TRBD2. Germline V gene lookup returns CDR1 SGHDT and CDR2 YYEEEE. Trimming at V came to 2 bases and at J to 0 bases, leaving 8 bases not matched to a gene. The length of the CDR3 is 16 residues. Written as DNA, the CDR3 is TGTGCCAGCAGCTTTTTAAGCGGGGCAAGCTCCTACGAGCAGTACTTC. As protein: CASSFLSGASSYEQYF.

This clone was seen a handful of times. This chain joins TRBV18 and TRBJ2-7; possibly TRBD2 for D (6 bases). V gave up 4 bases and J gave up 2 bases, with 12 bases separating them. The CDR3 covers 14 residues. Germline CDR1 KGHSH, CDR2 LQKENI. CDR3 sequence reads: CASSLSEGAYEQYF. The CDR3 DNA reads TGTGCCAGCTCACTTTCGGAGGGCGCCTACGAGCAGTACTTC.

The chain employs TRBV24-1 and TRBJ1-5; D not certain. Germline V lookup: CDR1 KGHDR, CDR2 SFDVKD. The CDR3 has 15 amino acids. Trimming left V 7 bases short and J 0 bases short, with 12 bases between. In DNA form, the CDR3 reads TGTGCCACCAGGTGGCAATATAATAGCAATCAGCCCCAGCATTTT. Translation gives CATRWQYNSNQPQHF.

This CDR3 is CGVSGQETQYF. Written as DNA, the CDR3 is TGCGGGGTTAGCGGCCAAGAGACCCAGTACTTC. The chain couples TRBV20-1 to TRBJ2-5; possibly TRBD2 for D (6 bases). This CDR3 is 11 amino acids long. Germline CDR1 and CDR2: DFQATT and SNEGSKA (reference sequence).

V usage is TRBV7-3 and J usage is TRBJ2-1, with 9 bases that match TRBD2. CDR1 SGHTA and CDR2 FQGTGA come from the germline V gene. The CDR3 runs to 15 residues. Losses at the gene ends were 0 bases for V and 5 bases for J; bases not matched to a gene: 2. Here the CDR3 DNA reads TGTGCCAGCAGCTTAACTAGCGGGGGAAACAATGAGCAGTTCTTC. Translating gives CASSLTSGGNNEQFF.